This passage covers 8 T cell receptor beta chains from one sample sequenced in a study of shared clonotypes between healthy human individuals. Only in-frame clones appear in the TCRdb table, and some are missing; sequencing was by immunoSEQ multiplex PCR. This table has some 2 million clones, about 95% appearing once. Naive CD8 cells lacked CD45RO and underwent positive selection for CCR7, leaving out terminally differentiated effector memory CD45RA+ cells. Sequencing was carried out using naive CD8+ T cells sorted from blood. The receptors were gathered from a man aged 18-30 years in good health.

This clone was counted once. The J gene is TRBJ1-1, the V gene TRBV27, with 9 nucleotides matching TRBD1. CDR3 length: 14 amino acids. Trimming removed 5 bases from V and 4 bases from J; junction bases left unmatched: 5. Germline CDR1 is MNHEY and CDR2 is SMNVEV (reference sequence). Here the CDR3 reads CASSLPGQGTEAFF. Here the CDR3 DNA reads TGTGCCAGCAGTCTCCCGGGACAGGGCACTGAAGCTTTCTTT.

This chain uses TRBV15 with TRBJ2-2, with 12 bases fitting TRBD2. With 1 base clipped from V and 2 bases from J, the junction kept 11 bases outside the gene matches. CDR1 and CDR2 from the germline V gene are LNHNV and YYDKDF (reference sequence). This CDR3 is 20 amino acids long. This CDR3 is CATSRGSSGRAETNTGELFF. As DNA, the CDR3 is TGTGCCACCAGCAGAGGGTCTAGCGGGAGGGCTGAGACCAACACCGGGGAGCTGTTTTTT.

The chain recombines TRBV7-9 with TRBJ2-7; possible D gene TRBD2, 6 bases. Looked up from germline, CDR1 is SEHNR and CDR2 is FQNEAQ (reference sequence). Trimming shortened V by 1 base and J by 5 bases, and 12 bases separated the two germline ends. This CDR3 comprises 14 residues. CDR3 amino acids: CASSLGRVGDEQYF. CDR3 coding DNA: TGTGCCAGCAGCTTAGGGAGGGTAGGGGACGAGCAGTACTTC.

The rearrangement joins TRBV7-3 to TRBJ2-3; D ambiguous. The V and J ends lost 1 base and 5 bases respectively, with 13 bases between them. The CDR3 runs 15 residues. Per germline, CDR1 SGHTA and CDR2 FQGTGA. CDR3 sequence: CASSLNGPARDTQYF. CDR3 coding DNA: TGTGCCAGCAGCTTAAACGGACCGGCCCGAGATACGCAGTATTTT.

CDR3 amino acids: CASRKGGNTIYF. Written as DNA, the CDR3 is TGTGCCAGCCGGAAGGGAGGAAACACCATATATTTT. This chain joins TRBV6-1 and TRBJ1-3; no clear D. Germline-derived CDR1 and CDR2 are MNHNS and SASEGT. The CDR3 consists of 12 residues. V was pared by 8 bases and J by 4 bases, with 9 bases between.

This clone was seen just once. The chain has TRBV4-2 and TRBJ2-1, with D hard to call. This CDR3 region has 13 residues. Trimming removed 0 bases at V and 7 bases at J, with 7 bases between. From germline, CDR1 is LGHNA and CDR2 YNFKEQ. The CDR3: CASSQDGLNEQFF. The CDR3 DNA reads TGTGCCAGCAGCCAAGACGGATTAAATGAGCAGTTCTTC.

The chain recombines TRBV5-6 with TRBJ2-5; 8 bases align to TRBD1. The trim removed 1 base at V and 5 bases at J, leaving 4 bases unmatched. CDR3 length: 14 residues. The germline V gene has CDR1 SGHDT and CDR2 YYEEEE. Written as DNA, the CDR3 is TGTGCCAGCAGCTTGCGGACAGGGAGGGAGACCCAGTACTTC. As protein: CASSLRTGRETQYF.

CDR3 sequence reads: CASSSMTGGGLEQYF. The CDR3, as DNA: TGTGCCAGCAGCTCCATGACAGGGGGTGGGTTAGAGCAGTACTTC. The chain combines TRBV7-8 with TRBJ2-7, with TRBD1 matching 9 bases. The V and J ends lost 4 bases and 7 bases, in that order; junction bases with no gene match: 11. Germline assignment: CDR1 SGHVS and CDR2 FQNEAQ. The CDR3 spans 15 residues.